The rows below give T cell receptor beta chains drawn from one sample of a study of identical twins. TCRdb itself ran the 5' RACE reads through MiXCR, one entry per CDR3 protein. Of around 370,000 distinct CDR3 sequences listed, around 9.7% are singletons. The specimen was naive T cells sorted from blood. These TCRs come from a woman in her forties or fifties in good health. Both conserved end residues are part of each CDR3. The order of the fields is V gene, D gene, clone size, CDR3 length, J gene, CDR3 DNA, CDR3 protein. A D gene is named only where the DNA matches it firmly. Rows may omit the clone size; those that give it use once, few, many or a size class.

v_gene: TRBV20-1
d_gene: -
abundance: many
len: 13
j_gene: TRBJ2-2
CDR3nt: TGCAGTGCTAGACGGGACTCCCCCGGGGAGCTGTTTTTT
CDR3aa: CSARRDSPGELFF

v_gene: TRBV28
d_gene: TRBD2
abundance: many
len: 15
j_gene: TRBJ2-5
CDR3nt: TGTGCCAGCAGTGGGAGCGGGAGTGGTCAAGAGACCCAGTACTTC
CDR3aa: CASSGSGSGQETQYF

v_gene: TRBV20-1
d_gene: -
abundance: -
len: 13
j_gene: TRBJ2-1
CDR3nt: TGCAGTGCCATTGGATATCAGGGCGATGAGCAGTTCTTC
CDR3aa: CSAIGYQGDEQFF

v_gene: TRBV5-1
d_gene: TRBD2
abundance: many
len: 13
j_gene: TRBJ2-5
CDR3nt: TGCGCCAGCAGCACTAGCGGAGAAGAGACCCAGTACTTC
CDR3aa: CASSTSGEETQYF

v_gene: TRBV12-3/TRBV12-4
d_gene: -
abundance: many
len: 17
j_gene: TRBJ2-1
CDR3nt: TGTGCCAGCAGCTACCCCGTACCGGGGAGCTCCTACAATGAGCAGTTCTTC
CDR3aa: CASSYPVPGSSYNEQFF

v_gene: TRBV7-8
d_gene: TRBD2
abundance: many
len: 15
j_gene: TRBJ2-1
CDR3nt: TGTGCCAGCAGCTTACCGGGAGGTCTCTACAATGAGCAGTTCTTC
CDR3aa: CASSLPGGLYNEQFF

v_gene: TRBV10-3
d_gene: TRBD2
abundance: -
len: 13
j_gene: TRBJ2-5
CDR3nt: TGTGCCATCCAGGGCGGGGGAGAAGAGACCCAGTACTTC
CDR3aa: CAIQGGGEETQYF

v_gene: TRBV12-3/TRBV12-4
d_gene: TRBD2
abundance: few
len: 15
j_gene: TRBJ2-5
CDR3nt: TGTGCCAGCAGCTGGACTAGCGGGAGTCAAGAGACCCAGTACTTC
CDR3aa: CASSWTSGSQETQYF

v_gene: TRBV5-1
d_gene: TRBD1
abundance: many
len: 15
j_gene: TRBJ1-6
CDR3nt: TGCGCCAGCAGCTTGGCAGGGACAGATAATTCACCCCTCCACTTT
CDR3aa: CASSLAGTDNSPLHF

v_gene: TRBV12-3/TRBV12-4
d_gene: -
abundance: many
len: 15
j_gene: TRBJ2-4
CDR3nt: TGTGCCAGCAGTTTCAGGGGCCTAACCAAAAACATTCAGTACTTC
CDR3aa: CASSFRGLTKNIQYF

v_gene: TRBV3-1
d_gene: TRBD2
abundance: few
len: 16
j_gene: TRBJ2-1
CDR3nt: TGTGCCAGCAGCCAAGACGCCGGGACTAGTTACAATGAGCAGTTCTTC
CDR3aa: CASSQDAGTSYNEQFF

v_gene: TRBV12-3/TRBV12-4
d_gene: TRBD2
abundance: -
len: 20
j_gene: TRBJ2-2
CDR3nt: TGTGCCAGCAGTCAACTAGCGGGAGGAGGGAGGGGTCTCTTCACCGGGGAGCTGTTTTTT
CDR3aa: CASSQLAGGGRGLFTGELFF

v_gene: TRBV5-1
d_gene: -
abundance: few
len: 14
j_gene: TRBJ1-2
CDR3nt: TGCGCCAGCAGCTTGGTTTCACAGAACTATGGCTACACCTTC
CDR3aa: CASSLVSQNYGYTF

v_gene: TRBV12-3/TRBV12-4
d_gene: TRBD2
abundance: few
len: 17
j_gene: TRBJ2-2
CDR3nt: TGTGCCAGCAGTTTAGCCGGTCCGGGAGGGTTAACCGGGGAGCTGTTTTTT
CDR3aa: CASSLAGPGGLTGELFF

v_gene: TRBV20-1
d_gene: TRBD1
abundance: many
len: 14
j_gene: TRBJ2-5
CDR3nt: TGCAGTGCTAGAAAGGCAGGGGGCCGGGAGACCCAGTACTTC
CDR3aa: CSARKAGGRETQYF

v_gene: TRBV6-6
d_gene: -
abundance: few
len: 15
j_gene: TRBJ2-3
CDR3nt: TGTGCCAGCAGCCCTCTAACCGGGGGCGCAGATACGCAGTATTTT
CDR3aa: CASSPLTGGADTQYF

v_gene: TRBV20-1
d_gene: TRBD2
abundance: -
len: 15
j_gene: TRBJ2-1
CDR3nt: TGCAGTGCCCCCCGGGCGGGAGCCCTCTACAATGAGCAGTTCTTC
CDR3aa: CSAPRAGALYNEQFF

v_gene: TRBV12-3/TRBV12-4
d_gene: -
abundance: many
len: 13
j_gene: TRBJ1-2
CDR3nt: TGTGCCAGCAGTTTAGGTAGCGGGAGTGGCTACACCTTC
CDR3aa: CASSLGSGSGYTF

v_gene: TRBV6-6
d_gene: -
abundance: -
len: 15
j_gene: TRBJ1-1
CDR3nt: TGTGCCAGCAGTTACTCTGGCTCCATGAACACTGAAGCTTTCTTT
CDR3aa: CASSYSGSMNTEAFF

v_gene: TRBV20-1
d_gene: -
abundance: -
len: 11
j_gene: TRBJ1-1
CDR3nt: TGCAGTGCTAGAGTTACCAGTGAAGCTTTCTTT
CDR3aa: CSARVTSEAFF

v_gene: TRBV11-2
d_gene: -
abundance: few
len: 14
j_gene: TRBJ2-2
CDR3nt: TGTGCCAGCACCGAGGACTTGAACACCGGGGAGCTGTTTTTT
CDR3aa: CASTEDLNTGELFF

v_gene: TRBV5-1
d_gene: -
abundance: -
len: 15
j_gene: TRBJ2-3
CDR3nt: TGCGCCAGCAGCTTGGCGGGGGACGTGACAGATACGCAGTATTTT
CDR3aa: CASSLAGDVTDTQYF

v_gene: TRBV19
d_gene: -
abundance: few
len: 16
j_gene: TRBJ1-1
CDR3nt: TGTGCCAGTAGTATCCAGGGGTTGATGATGAACACTGAAGCTTTCTTT
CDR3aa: CASSIQGLMMNTEAFF

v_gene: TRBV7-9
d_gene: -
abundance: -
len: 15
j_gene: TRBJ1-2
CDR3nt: TGTGCCAGCAGTCCGACCGGCGGGGAGGATCTTGGCTACACCTTC
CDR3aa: CASSPTGGEDLGYTF

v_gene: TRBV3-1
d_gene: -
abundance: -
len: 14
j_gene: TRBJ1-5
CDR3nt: TGTGCCAGCAGCCAAGATCAGGGGAACCAGCCCCAGCATTTT
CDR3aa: CASSQDQGNQPQHF

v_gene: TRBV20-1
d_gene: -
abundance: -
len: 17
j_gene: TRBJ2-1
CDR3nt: TGCAGTGCTAGAGATCGGATAAGGGACTCCGCGTGGAATGAGCAGTTCTTC
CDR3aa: CSARDRIRDSAWNEQFF

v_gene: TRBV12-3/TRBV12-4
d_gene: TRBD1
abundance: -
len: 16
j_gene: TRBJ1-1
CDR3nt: TGTGCCAGCAGTCTAGGACAGGGGATTTGGAACACTGAAGCTTTCTTT
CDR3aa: CASSLGQGIWNTEAFF

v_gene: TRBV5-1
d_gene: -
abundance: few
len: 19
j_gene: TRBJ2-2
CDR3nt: TGCGCCAGCAGCGAACGCTCTCTAGGTCTGCCAGCGGACACCGGGGAGCTGTTTTTT
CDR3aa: CASSERSLGLPADTGELFF

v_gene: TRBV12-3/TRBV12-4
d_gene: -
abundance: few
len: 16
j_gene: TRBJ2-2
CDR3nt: TGTGCCAGCAGTCCCTTCGGGGTTTCGAACACCGGGGAGCTGTTTTTT
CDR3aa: CASSPFGVSNTGELFF

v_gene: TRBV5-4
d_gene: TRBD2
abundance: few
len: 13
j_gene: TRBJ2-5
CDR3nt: TGTGCCAGCAGCGGGACTAGCGAAGAGACCCAGTACTTC
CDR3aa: CASSGTSEETQYF

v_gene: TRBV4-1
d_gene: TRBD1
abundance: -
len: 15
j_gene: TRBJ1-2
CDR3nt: TGCGCCAGCAGCCAAGGACAGGGGGCGAACTATGGCTACACCTTC
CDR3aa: CASSQGQGANYGYTF

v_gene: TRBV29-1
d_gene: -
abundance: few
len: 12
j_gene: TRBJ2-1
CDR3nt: TGCAGCGTTGACCCCCTGGGCGAGCCCACGTTCTTC
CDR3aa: CSVDPLGEPTFF

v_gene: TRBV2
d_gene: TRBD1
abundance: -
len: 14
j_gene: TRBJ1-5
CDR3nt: TGTGCCAGCAGTCCCGGACAGGTTGGTCAGCCCCAGCATTTT
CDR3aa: CASSPGQVGQPQHF

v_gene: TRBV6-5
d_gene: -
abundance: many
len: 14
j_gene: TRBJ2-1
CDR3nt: TGTGCCAGCAGTTACTCGAGGGACGTAATTTTTCAGTTCTTC
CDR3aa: CASSYSRDVIFQFF

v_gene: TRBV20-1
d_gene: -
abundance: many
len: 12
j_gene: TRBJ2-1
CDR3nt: TGCAGTGCTAGAGATGCGGGGGCTGAGCAGTTCTTC
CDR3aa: CSARDAGAEQFF

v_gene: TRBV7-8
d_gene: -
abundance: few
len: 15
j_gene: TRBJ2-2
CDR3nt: TGTGCCAGCAGCATAGCTGACCCGAACACCGGGGAGCTGTTTTTT
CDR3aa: CASSIADPNTGELFF

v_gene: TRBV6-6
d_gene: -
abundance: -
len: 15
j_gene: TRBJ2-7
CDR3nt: TGTGCCAGCAGTTACCCAGGGAAAGGAGGGTACGAGCAGTACTTC
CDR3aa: CASSYPGKGGYEQYF

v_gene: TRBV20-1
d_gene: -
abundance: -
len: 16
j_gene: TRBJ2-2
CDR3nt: TGCAGTGCTAGCCTGTTCGGGCGGGACAGCCCCGGGGAGCTGTTTTTT
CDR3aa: CSASLFGRDSPGELFF

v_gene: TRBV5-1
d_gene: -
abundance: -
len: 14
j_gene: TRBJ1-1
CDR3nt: TGCGCCAGCAGCTTGGAAGTGGCGGCGACTGAAGCTTTCTTT
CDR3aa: CASSLEVAATEAFF